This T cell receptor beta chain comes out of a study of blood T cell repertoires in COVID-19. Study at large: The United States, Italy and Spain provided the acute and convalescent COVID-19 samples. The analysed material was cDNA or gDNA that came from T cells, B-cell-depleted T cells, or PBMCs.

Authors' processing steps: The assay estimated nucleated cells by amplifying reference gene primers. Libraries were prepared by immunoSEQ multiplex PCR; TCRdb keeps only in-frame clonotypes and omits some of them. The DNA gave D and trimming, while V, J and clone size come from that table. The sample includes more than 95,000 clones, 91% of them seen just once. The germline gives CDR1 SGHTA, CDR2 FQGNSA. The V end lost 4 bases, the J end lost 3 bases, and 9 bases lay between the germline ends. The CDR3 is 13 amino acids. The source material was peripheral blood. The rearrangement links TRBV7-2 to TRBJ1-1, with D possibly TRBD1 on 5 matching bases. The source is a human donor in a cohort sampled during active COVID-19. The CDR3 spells CASSWQGYTEAFF. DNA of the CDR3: TGTGCCAGCAGCTGGCAGGGTTACACTGAAGCTTTCTTT. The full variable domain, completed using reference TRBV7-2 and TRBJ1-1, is GAGVSQSPSNKVTEKGKDVELRCDPISGHTALYWYRQSLGQGLEFLIYFQGNSAPDKSGLPSDRFSAERTGGSVSTLTIQRTQQEDSAVYLCASSWQGYTEAFFGQGTRLTVV.